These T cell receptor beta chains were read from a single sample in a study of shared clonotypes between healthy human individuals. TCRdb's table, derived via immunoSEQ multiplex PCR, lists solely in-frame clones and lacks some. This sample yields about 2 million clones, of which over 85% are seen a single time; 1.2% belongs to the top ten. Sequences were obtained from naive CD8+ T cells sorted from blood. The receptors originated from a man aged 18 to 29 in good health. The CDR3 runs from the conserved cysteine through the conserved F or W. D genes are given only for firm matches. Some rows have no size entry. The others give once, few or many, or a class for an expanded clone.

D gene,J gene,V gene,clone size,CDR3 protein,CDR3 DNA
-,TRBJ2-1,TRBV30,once,CAWSVAPNNEQFF,TGTGCCTGGAGTGTCGCGCCTAACAATGAGCAGTTCTTC
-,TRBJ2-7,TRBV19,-,CASSIGQGHEQYF,TGTGCCAGTAGTATAGGGCAGGGGCACGAGCAGTACTTC
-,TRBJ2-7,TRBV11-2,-,CASSLAAPYEQYF,TGTGCCAGCAGCTTAGCCGCCCCATACGAGCAGTACTTC
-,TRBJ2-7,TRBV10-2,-,CASSESFPYEQYF,TGCGCCAGCAGTGAGTCTTTTCCCTACGAGCAGTACTTC
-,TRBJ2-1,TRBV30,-,CAWRSPRAPYNEQFF,TGTGCCTGGAGGTCACCCCGTGCCCCCTACAATGAGCAGTTCTTC
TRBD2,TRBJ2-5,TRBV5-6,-,CASSLGLGLAGLETQYF,TGTGCCAGCAGCTTGGGATTAGGGCTAGCGGGACTAGAGACCCAGTACTTC
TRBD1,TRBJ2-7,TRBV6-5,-,CASNTGGPSYEQYF,TGTGCCAGCAATACAGGGGGCCCGAGCTACGAGCAGTACTTC
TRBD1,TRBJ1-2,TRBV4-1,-,CASSQVGQGAAYGYTF,TGCGCCAGCAGCCAAGTCGGGCAGGGGGCGGCCTATGGCTACACCTTC
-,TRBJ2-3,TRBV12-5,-,CASGFPTGTSTDTQYF,TGTGCTAGTGGTTTCCCCACAGGGACTAGCACAGATACGCAGTATTTT
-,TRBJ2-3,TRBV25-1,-,CASGSSTRPSTDTQYF,TGTGCCAGCGGGTCTAGCACTCGACCTAGCACAGATACGCAGTATTTT
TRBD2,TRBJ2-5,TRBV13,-,CASSNGLAGGLNQETQYF,TGTGCCAGCAGTAATGGACTAGCGGGGGGTCTTAATCAAGAGACCCAGTACTTC
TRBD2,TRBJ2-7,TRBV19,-,CASSPRGGPSGYEQYF,TGTGCCAGTAGTCCCCGGGGGGGACCAAGCGGCTACGAGCAGTACTTC
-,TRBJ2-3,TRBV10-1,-,CASRIGDTQYF,TGCGCCAGCAGGATTGGGGATACGCAGTATTTT
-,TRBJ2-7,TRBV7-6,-,CASSPGGGQISYEQYF,TGTGCCAGCAGCCCGGGGGGCGGGCAGATCTCCTACGAGCAGTACTTC